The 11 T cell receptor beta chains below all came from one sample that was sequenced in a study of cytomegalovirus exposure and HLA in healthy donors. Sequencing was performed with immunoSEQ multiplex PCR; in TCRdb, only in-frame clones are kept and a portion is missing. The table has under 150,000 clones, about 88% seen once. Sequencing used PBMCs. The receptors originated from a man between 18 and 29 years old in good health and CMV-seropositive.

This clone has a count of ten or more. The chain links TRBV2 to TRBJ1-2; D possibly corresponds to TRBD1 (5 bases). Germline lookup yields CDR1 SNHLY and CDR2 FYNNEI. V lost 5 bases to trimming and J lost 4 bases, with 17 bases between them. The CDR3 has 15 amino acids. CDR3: CASSSGMGDFYGYTF. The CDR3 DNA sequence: TGTGCCAGCAGTTCAGGGATGGGGGACTTCTATGGCTACACCTTC.

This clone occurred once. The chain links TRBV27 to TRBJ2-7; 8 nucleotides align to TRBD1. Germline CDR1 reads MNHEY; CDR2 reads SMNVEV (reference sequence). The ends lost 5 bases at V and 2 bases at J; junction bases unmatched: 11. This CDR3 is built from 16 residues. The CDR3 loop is CASSNSHFRGPYEQYF. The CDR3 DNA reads TGTGCCAGCAGTAACAGCCATTTCAGGGGGCCCTACGAGCAGTACTTC.

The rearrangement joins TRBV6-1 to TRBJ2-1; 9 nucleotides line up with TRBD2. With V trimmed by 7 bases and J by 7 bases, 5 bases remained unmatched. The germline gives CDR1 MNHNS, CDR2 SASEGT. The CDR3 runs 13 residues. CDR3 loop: CASMGGRGNEQFF. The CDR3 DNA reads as TGTGCCAGCATGGGCGGGAGGGGGAATGAGCAGTTCTTC.

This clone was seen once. CDR3 loop: CASSAVTTRGYYEQYF. CDR3 sequence (DNA): TGCGCCAGCAGTGCCGTTACGACCAGAGGATACTACGAGCAGTACTTC. The chain combines TRBV10-2 with TRBJ2-7; D not certain. Germline V gene data show CDR1 as WSHSY and CDR2 as SAAADI. V was cut by 4 bases and J by 3 bases, with 19 bases left in between. This CDR3 contains 16 residues.

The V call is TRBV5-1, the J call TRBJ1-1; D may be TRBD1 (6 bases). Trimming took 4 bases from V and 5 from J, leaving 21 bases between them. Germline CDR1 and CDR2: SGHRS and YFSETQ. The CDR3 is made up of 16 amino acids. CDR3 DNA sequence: TGCGCCAGCAGCACCGGGACAACCCCACATGGGACTGAAGCTTTCTTT. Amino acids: CASSTGTTPHGTEAFF. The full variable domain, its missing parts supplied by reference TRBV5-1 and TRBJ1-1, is KAGVTQTPRYLIKTRGQQVTLSCSPISGHRSVSWYQQTPGQGLQFLFEYFSETQRNKGNFPGRFSGRQFSNSRSEMNVSTLELGDSALYLCASSTGTTPHGTEAFFGQGTRLTVV.

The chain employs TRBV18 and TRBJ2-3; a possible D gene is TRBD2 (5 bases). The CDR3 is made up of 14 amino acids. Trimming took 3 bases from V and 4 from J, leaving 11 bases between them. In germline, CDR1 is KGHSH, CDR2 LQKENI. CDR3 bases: TGTGCCAGCTCACCGTCTAGCCCCCCAGATACGCAGTATTTT. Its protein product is CASSPSSPPDTQYF.

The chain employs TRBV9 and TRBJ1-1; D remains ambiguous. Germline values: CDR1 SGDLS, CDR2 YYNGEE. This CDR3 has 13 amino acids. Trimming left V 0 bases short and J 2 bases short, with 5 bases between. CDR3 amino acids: CASSVEINTEAFF. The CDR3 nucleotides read TGTGCCAGCAGCGTAGAAATAAACACTGAAGCTTTCTTT.

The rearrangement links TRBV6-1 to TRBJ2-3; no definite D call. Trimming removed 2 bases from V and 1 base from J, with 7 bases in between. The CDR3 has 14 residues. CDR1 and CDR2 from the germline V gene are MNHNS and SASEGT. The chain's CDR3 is CASSEMPGTDTQYF. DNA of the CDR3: TGTGCCAGCAGTGAAATGCCAGGCACAGATACGCAGTATTTT.

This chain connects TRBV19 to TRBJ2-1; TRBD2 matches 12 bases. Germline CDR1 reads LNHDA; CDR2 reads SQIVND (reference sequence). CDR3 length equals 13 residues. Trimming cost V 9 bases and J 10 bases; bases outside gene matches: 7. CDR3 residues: CASTGLAGNEQFF. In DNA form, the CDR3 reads TGTGCCAGCACCGGACTAGCGGGAAACGAGCAGTTCTTC.

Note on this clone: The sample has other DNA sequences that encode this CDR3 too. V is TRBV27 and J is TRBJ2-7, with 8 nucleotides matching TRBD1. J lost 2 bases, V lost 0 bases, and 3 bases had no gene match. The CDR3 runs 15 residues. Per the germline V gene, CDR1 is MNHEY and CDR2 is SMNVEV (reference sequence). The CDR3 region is CASSLSGTGTYEQYF. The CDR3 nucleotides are TGTGCCAGCAGTTTATCCGGGACAGGAACCTACGAGCAGTACTTC.

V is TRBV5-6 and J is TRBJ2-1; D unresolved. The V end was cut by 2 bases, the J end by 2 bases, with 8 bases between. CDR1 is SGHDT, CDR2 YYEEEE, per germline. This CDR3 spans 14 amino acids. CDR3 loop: CASSLSPAYNEQFF. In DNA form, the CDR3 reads TGTGCCAGCAGCTTATCTCCCGCCTACAATGAGCAGTTCTTC. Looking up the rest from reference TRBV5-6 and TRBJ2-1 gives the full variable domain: DAGVTQSPTHLIKTRGQQVTLRCSPKSGHDTVSWYQQALGQGPQFIFQYYEEEERQRGNFPDRFSGHQFPNYSSELNVNALLLGDSALYLCASSLSPAYNEQFFGPGTRLTVL.